These T cell receptor beta chains were read from a single sample in a study of T cells after yellow fever vaccination. TCRdb re-derived calls from the 5' RACE reads in MiXCR, one entry per CDR3 protein. The data show about 320,000 distinct CDR3 sequences, around 6.8% seen once. The sequences come from PBMCs, collected more than 35 days after the first yellow fever vaccination. Receptors were obtained from a man between 18 and 35 years old who received the YFV17D yellow fever vaccine. CDR3s include the opening cysteine and the closing phenylalanine or tryptophan. D genes are given only for firm matches. A clone size is listed for some rows: how often the clone was seen (once, few, many), or a class if it is expanded.

D: TRBD2
V: TRBV20-1
size: many
J: TRBJ2-1
CDR3: CSAKTIGGASYNEQFF
DNA: TGCAGTGCAAAGACCATCGGGGGGGCCTCCTACAATGAGCAGTTCTTC

D: -
V: TRBV7-2
size: few
J: TRBJ1-5
CDR3: CASRLRGTRDQPQHF
DNA: TGTGCCAGCAGACTTCGGGGCACCCGGGATCAGCCCCAGCATTTT

D: TRBD1
V: TRBV5-1
size: -
J: TRBJ1-1
CDR3: CASSHRTGRAFF
DNA: TGCGCCAGCAGCCACCGGACAGGGCGGGCTTTCTTT

D: -
V: TRBV12-3/TRBV12-4
size: -
J: TRBJ2-6
CDR3: CASSFDRRPGANVLTF
DNA: TGTGCCAGCAGTTTCGACAGGAGGCCCGGGGCCAACGTCCTGACTTTC

D: -
V: TRBV7-2
size: many
J: TRBJ2-3
CDR3: CASSSRLSNTDTQYF
DNA: TGTGCCAGCAGCTCCCGACTGTCTAACACAGATACGCAGTATTTT

D: TRBD1
V: TRBV7-6
size: few
J: TRBJ2-7
CDR3: CASSPGTGAEQYF
DNA: TGTGCCAGCAGCCCCGGGACAGGGGCCGAGCAGTACTTC

D: -
V: TRBV4-2
size: few
J: TRBJ1-1
CDR3: CASSQDWPGMNTEAFF
DNA: TGTGCCAGCAGCCAAGATTGGCCGGGGATGAACACTGAAGCTTTCTTT

D: TRBD1
V: TRBV12-3/TRBV12-4
size: many
J: TRBJ2-3
CDR3: CASSPDRTSTDTQYF
DNA: TGTGCCAGCAGTCCGGACAGGACAAGCACAGATACGCAGTATTTT

D: TRBD1
V: TRBV7-6
size: many
J: TRBJ1-1
CDR3: CASSPRQGEAFF
DNA: TGTGCCAGCAGCCCCCGACAGGGTGAAGCTTTCTTT

D: TRBD2
V: TRBV3-1
size: few
J: TRBJ2-5
CDR3: CASSQAGLAMETQYF
DNA: TGTGCCAGCAGCCAAGCCGGACTAGCGATGGAGACCCAGTACTTC

D: TRBD2
V: TRBV4-1
size: -
J: TRBJ2-3
CDR3: CASSQGRGGGITDTQYF
DNA: TGCGCCAGCAGCCAAGGTCGGGGCGGGGGGATCACAGATACGCAGTATTTT

D: TRBD2
V: TRBV5-1
size: -
J: TRBJ2-3
CDR3: CASSPPTSAGTDTQYF
DNA: TGCGCCAGCAGCCCACCGACTAGCGCTGGCACAGATACGCAGTATTTT

D: TRBD2
V: TRBV3-1
size: many
J: TRBJ2-1
CDR3: CASSQDSRLAVDNEQFF
DNA: TGTGCCAGCAGCCAAGATTCTAGGCTAGCGGTAGACAATGAGCAGTTCTTC

D: -
V: TRBV5-1
size: -
J: TRBJ2-2
CDR3: CASSLRRENTGELFF
DNA: TGCGCCAGCAGCTTGAGGAGGGAGAACACCGGGGAGCTGTTTTTT

D: -
V: TRBV6-5
size: few
J: TRBJ1-1
CDR3: CASSYSTRSEAFF
DNA: TGTGCCAGCAGTTACTCGACTAGATCGGAAGCTTTCTTT

D: -
V: TRBV4-3
size: few
J: TRBJ2-1
CDR3: CASSQVVLNEQFF
DNA: TGCGCCAGCAGCCAAGTAGTTTTGAATGAGCAGTTCTTC

D: TRBD1
V: TRBV5-1
size: -
J: TRBJ1-2
CDR3: CASSRTGRTTPDYGYTF
DNA: TGCGCCAGCTCCCGGACAGGGCGGACGACACCCGACTATGGCTACACCTTC

D: TRBD2
V: TRBV4-3
size: few
J: TRBJ2-1
CDR3: CASSQPSGGGNEQFF
DNA: TGCGCCAGCAGCCAACCCAGCGGGGGGGGCAATGAGCAGTTCTTC

D: TRBD1
V: TRBV6-1
size: -
J: TRBJ1-1
CDR3: CASSDRGGTEAFF
DNA: TGTGCCAGCTCGGACAGGGGAGGAACTGAAGCTTTCTTT

D: -
V: TRBV10-3
size: -
J: TRBJ1-1
CDR3: CASMGIMNTEAFF
DNA: TGTGCCAGCATGGGCATCATGAACACTGAAGCTTTCTTT

D: -
V: TRBV29-1
size: -
J: TRBJ2-1
CDR3: CSVRPFNEQFF
DNA: TGCAGCGTTCGACCCTTTAATGAGCAGTTCTTC

D: -
V: TRBV5-1
size: -
J: TRBJ2-6
CDR3: CASSLRTELSGANVLTF
DNA: TGCGCCAGCAGCTTGCGGACAGAACTATCTGGGGCCAACGTCCTGACTTTC

D: TRBD1
V: TRBV5-1
size: -
J: TRBJ1-4
CDR3: CASSSQGWNEKLFF
DNA: TGCGCCAGCAGCTCACAGGGGTGGAATGAAAAACTGTTTTTT

D: -
V: TRBV2
size: -
J: TRBJ2-1
CDR3: CASSRQSMVGEQFF
DNA: TGTGCCAGCAGTAGACAGTCTATGGTCGGTGAGCAGTTCTTC

D: -
V: TRBV5-1
size: -
J: TRBJ2-1
CDR3: CASTLVDEQFF
DNA: TGCGCCAGCACCTTAGTCGATGAGCAGTTCTTC

D: -
V: TRBV28
size: few
J: TRBJ2-5
CDR3: CASTHRAETQYF
DNA: TGTGCCAGCACCCACAGGGCAGAGACCCAGTACTTC

D: TRBD1
V: TRBV7-2
size: -
J: TRBJ2-1
CDR3: CASSLARGPYNEQFF
DNA: TGTGCCAGCAGCTTAGCCAGGGGGCCATACAATGAGCAGTTCTTC

D: -
V: TRBV7-2
size: many
J: TRBJ2-3
CDR3: CASSPIHFKQYF
DNA: TGTGCCAGCAGCCCAATACACTTTAAGCAGTATTTT

D: -
V: TRBV19
size: -
J: TRBJ1-2
CDR3: CASSIRAENYGYTF
DNA: TGTGCCAGTAGTATTCGTGCCGAAAACTATGGCTACACCTTC

D: TRBD1
V: TRBV5-1
size: -
J: TRBJ2-3
CDR3: CASSQGVGSGDTQYF
DNA: TGCGCCAGCAGCCAGGGGGTAGGGAGCGGCGATACGCAGTATTTT

D: TRBD2
V: TRBV24-1
size: many
J: TRBJ2-2
CDR3: CATGSGETGELFF
DNA: TGTGCCACCGGGAGCGGGGAAACCGGGGAGCTGTTTTTT

D: -
V: TRBV20-1
size: -
J: TRBJ2-3
CDR3: CSARSGDTQYF
DNA: TGCAGTGCTAGAAGTGGAGATACGCAGTATTTT

D: TRBD1
V: TRBV6-5
size: few
J: TRBJ2-7
CDR3: CASNRSGTGAREQYF
DNA: TGTGCCAGCAACCGATCGGGGACAGGGGCTCGGGAGCAGTACTTC

D: -
V: TRBV29-1
size: -
J: TRBJ2-3
CDR3: CSVVGFNTDTQYF
DNA: TGCAGCGTTGTAGGGTTCAATACAGATACGCAGTATTTT

D: TRBD1
V: TRBV20-1
size: -
J: TRBJ2-7
CDR3: CSAREGTGGGYEQYF
DNA: TGCAGTGCTAGAGAAGGGACAGGGGGCGGTTACGAGCAGTACTTC

D: -
V: TRBV7-2
size: few
J: TRBJ2-3
CDR3: CASSPRGYSTDTQYF
DNA: TGTGCCAGCAGCCCGCGCGGCTATAGCACAGATACGCAGTATTTT

D: -
V: TRBV29-1
size: few
J: TRBJ2-4
CDR3: CSVDLGGNIQYF
DNA: TGCAGCGTTGACCTTGGGGGTAACATTCAGTACTTC

D: TRBD1
V: TRBV10-3
size: -
J: TRBJ2-5
CDR3: CAISGQEEETQYF
DNA: TGTGCCATCAGCGGACAGGAGGAAGAGACCCAGTACTTC

D: -
V: TRBV15
size: few
J: TRBJ2-2
CDR3: CATSPEGWPGELFF
DNA: TGTGCCACCAGCCCAGAGGGGTGGCCCGGGGAGCTGTTTTTT

D: -
V: TRBV20-1
size: many
J: TRBJ1-2
CDR3: CSAGFGYTF
DNA: TGCAGTGCAGGGTTCGGCTACACCTTC

D: TRBD2
V: TRBV3-1
size: few
J: TRBJ2-3
CDR3: CASSRVGERGTTGSTDTQYF
DNA: TGTGCCAGCAGCCGAGTTGGGGAGCGGGGGACTACCGGCAGCACAGATACGCAGTATTTT

D: TRBD2
V: TRBV19
size: -
J: TRBJ2-5
CDR3: CASSTRTSGGQQKETQYF
DNA: TGTGCCAGTAGTACCCGGACTAGCGGGGGGCAACAGAAAGAGACCCAGTACTTC

D: -
V: TRBV7-2
size: -
J: TRBJ1-1
CDR3: CASSYRGGATEAFF
DNA: TGTGCCAGCAGCTACCGGGGGGGGGCCACTGAAGCTTTCTTT

D: -
V: TRBV30
size: many
J: TRBJ2-4
CDR3: CAWRTSGAAAGIQYF
DNA: TGTGCCTGGAGGACCTCCGGGGCCGCGGCAGGCATTCAGTACTTC

D: -
V: TRBV6-2/TRBV6-3
size: few
J: TRBJ1-5
CDR3: CASSLRGAGRGQPQHF
DNA: TGTGCCAGCAGTTTGAGGGGGGCCGGGCGGGGACAGCCCCAGCATTTT

D: -
V: TRBV10-3
size: few
J: TRBJ2-6
CDR3: CAIRSPSDSFNSGANVLTF
DNA: TGTGCCATCAGATCCCCTTCGGACAGTTTTAACTCTGGGGCCAACGTCCTGACTTTC

D: TRBD1
V: TRBV5-4
size: few
J: TRBJ2-1
CDR3: CASSPRDRWNEQFF
DNA: TGTGCCAGCAGCCCCCGGGACAGGTGGAATGAGCAGTTCTTC

D: -
V: TRBV4-1
size: many
J: TRBJ1-2
CDR3: CASSQASESGGYTF
DNA: TGCGCCAGCAGCCAGGCTTCCGAGTCGGGAGGCTACACCTTC

D: TRBD1
V: TRBV5-1
size: -
J: TRBJ2-1
CDR3: CASSLDDRGRDEQFF
DNA: TGCGCCAGCAGCTTGGACGACAGGGGTAGGGATGAGCAGTTCTTC

D: TRBD2
V: TRBV20-1
size: few
J: TRBJ2-7
CDR3: CSAIAGFSYEQYF
DNA: TGCAGTGCAATAGCGGGGTTCTCCTACGAGCAGTACTTC

D: -
V: TRBV20-1
size: -
J: TRBJ1-5
CDR3: CSARPPGRVDQPQHF
DNA: TGCAGTGCTAGACCTCCGGGACGGGTTGATCAGCCCCAGCATTTT

D: -
V: TRBV12-3/TRBV12-4
size: few
J: TRBJ2-7
CDR3: CASSLGTLGEQYF
DNA: TGTGCCAGCAGTCTCGGGACTTTAGGCGAGCAGTACTTC